This T cell receptor (beta chain) is from a study of blood T cell repertoires in COVID-19. Study-level information: PBMCs, B-cell-depleted T cells, or T cells were the source of the cDNA or gDNA that made up the material.

From germline, CDR1 is SGDLS and CDR2 YYNGEE. CDR3 length equals 16 residues. J was trimmed by 8 bases and V by 5 bases; bases with no gene match: 11. In the source study's methods: Reference gene primer amplification gave nucleated cell count estimates. Some clones are missing from TCRdb's copy, which holds only in-frame ones; the method was immunoSEQ multiplex PCR. V, J and clone size reflect that table, while D and trimming were determined from the DNA. The sample records about 290,000 clones, around 86% being singletons. V usage is TRBV9 and J usage is TRBJ2-1, with 12 bases identical to TRBD2. This TCR derives from a woman aged 40 to 50 who had recovered from COVID-19. The sample was PBMCs or T cells enriched from blood (not recorded which). CDR3 in DNA: TGTGCCAGCAGTGCACTAGCGGGGGGCCGTAGGGATGAGCAGTTCTTC. Its translation: CASSALAGGRRDEQFF.